The present T cell receptor beta chain was sequenced within a study of response to subunit inactivated influenza vaccine. Germline CDR1 reads KGHDR; CDR2 reads SFDVKD. CDR3 length: 15 residues. The V gene lost 0 bases and the J gene lost 7 bases, with 12 bases spanning the gap. In this sample, this clonotype turned up a few times. TCRdb re-derived calls from the RT-PCR reads in MiXCR, one entry per CDR3 protein. The sample yields hundreds of thousands of distinct CDR3 sequences, 15% to 20% seen once. The V gene is TRBV24-1, the J gene TRBJ2-1; D is perhaps TRBD1 (6 bases). Sequencing was performed on PBMCs from blood, taken more than 4 days after vaccination. The sequence was collected from a man between 50 and 59 years old who received an inactivated influenza vaccine. The DNA of the CDR3 is TGTGCCACCAGTGATTTGACCATTGACAGGAATGAGCAGTTCTTC. Residues: CATSDLTIDRNEQFF.